What follows describes a single T cell receptor beta chain. Its antigen is not known. The data are from a study of T-cell reconstitution after alpha-beta-depleted transplantation in children. General study findings and limits: As was reported, about two months after transplant, alpha-beta T cells came from several hundred expanded graft clones.

The CDR3 loop spans 15 amino acids. J lost 3 bases, V lost 0 bases, and 2 bases had no gene match. Germline V gives CDR1 SGDLS, CDR2 YYNGEE. This sample's TCRbeta library carried unique molecular identifier barcodes. TCRdb used MiXCR to reprocess the PCR reads, holding one entry per CDR3 protein. The sample records about a million distinct CDR3 sequences, 25% to 30% being singletons. V and J are TRBV9 and TRBJ2-2; 7 positions agree with TRBD1. The specimen was PBMCs, mostly from graft donor cells, collected 360 days after TCRalphabeta/CD19-depleted stem cell transplant. The source of this sequence is a boy in the first two years of life who had a stem cell transplant for SCID, so the T cells may come from the graft donor. In DNA form, the CDR3 reads TGTGCCAGCAGCGTAGTTGACAGGGACACCGGGGAGCTGTTTTTT. Amino acid sequence: CASSVVDRDTGELFF.